Below, one TCR beta chain is given with its context. This sample's RNA came from whole unsorted tissue. Three rounds of nested PCR, following a modified ARM-PCR protocol, produced the TCRbeta library. TCRdb ran MiXCR on the multiplex PCR reads and lists one entry per CDR3 protein. The sample consists of 120,000 or so distinct CDR3 sequences, 84% of them appearing once. Trimming took off 7 bases at V and 5 bases at J, with 20 bases between the two ends. This CDR3 region has 15 residues. Germline V gene data show CDR1 as DFQATT and CDR2 as SNEGSKA (reference sequence). This record comes from a study of tumor and adjacent non-tumor tissue in lung cancer.

The sequencing sample was made of lung tumor tissue. This sequence was found in a man in his 70s with non-small cell lung cancer. The chain couples TRBV20-1 to TRBJ2-2; a possible D gene is TRBD1 (5 bases). CDR3 bases: TGCAGTGTTGGAGACCGGACAAGGGATACCGGGGAGCTGTTTTTT. Translated, it gives CSVGDRTRDTGELFF.